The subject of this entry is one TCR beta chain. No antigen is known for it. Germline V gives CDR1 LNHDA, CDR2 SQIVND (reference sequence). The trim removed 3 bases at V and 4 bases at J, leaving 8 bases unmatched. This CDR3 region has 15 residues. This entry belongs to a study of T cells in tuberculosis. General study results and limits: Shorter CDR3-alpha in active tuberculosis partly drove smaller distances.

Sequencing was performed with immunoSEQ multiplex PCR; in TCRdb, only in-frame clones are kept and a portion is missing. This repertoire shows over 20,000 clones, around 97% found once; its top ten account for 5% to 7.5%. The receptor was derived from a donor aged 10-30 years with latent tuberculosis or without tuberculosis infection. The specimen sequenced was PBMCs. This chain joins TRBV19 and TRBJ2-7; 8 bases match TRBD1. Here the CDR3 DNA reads TGTGCCAGTAGTATTAAGGGGACAGGATTTTACGAGCAGTACTTC. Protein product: CASSIKGTGFYEQYF. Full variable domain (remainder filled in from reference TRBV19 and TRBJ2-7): DGGITQSPKYLFRKEGQNVTLSCEQNLNHDAMYWYRQDPGQGLRLIYYSQIVNDFQKGDIAEGYSVSREKKESFPLTVTSAQKNPTAFYLCASSIKGTGFYEQYFGPGTRLTVT.